A single TCR beta chain is shown here with its context. What it binds is not known. A single base separates this from a much larger clone, so it may be a read error. Researchers made TCR beta libraries by using iRepertoire HTBI primers and running Arm-PCR on CDR3 regions. Each CDR3 protein is one row after TCRdb ran MiXCR on the multiplex PCR reads. The sample carries hundreds of thousands of distinct CDR3 sequences, around a fifth recorded once. The data were obtained in a study of regulatory T cells in long-lasting Graves disease. Findings and caveats of the study: Persistent Graves' patients possessed reduced TCR diversity relative to recently diagnosed ones. Persistent patients shared more public clonotypes (around 2,500) than new patients (approximately 970).

The CDR3 has 14 amino acids. The germline V gene has CDR1 SSHAT and CDR2 FNYEAQ (reference sequence). The time point was: persistent/refractory GD, antithyroid drugs over 5 years with positive TRAb. The TCR library was made from RNA that had been extracted from PBMCs in TRIzol. By American Thyroid Association guidelines, Graves' disease was diagnosed in the cohort. The chain links TRBV7-7 to TRBJ2-7, with a weak D call TRBD1 (6 bases). The sample consisted of peripheral blood mononuclear cells (PBMCs), taken when the disease was refractory, from a patient treated with antithyroid drugs. This sequence was found in a female donor with Graves disease. The CDR3 sequence is CASSLRQGPYERYF. In DNA, the CDR3 is TGTGCTAGCAGCTTACGGCAGGGGCCCTACGAGCGGTACTTC.